The source of this TCR beta chain is a study of radiation and T cells in renal cell carcinoma. For the study at large: Nephrectomy followed 15 Gy stereotactic body radiation by 4 weeks. Study results and limitations: Top tumor clonotypes rose in blood 2 weeks post-radiation, then contracted.

Assay used: immunoSEQ multiplex PCR; TCRdb lists only in-frame clones, some missing. This table holds tens of thousands of clones, around 85% found once. Documented time point: blood 2 weeks post-SBRT. Treatment denoted: 15 Gy SBRT to primary tumor, nephrectomy 4 weeks later. Clear cell pathology was present in this patient's renal cell carcinoma. This clone came up a few times. Its antigen is unidentified. Germline-derived CDR1 and CDR2 are LNHDA and SQIVND (reference sequence). The CDR3 runs 13 residues. The V and J ends lost 4 bases and 8 bases respectively, with 14 bases between them. Specimen: blood, collected from a patient whose treatment included radiotherapy and nephrectomy. The rearrangement links TRBV19 to TRBJ1-2; D not certain. This TCR was recovered from a woman aged 50 to 60 with renal cell carcinoma. CDR3 bases: TGTGCCAGTAGTACGGGCCCGGTGGGGGGCTACACCTTC. It specifies CASSTGPVGGYTF.